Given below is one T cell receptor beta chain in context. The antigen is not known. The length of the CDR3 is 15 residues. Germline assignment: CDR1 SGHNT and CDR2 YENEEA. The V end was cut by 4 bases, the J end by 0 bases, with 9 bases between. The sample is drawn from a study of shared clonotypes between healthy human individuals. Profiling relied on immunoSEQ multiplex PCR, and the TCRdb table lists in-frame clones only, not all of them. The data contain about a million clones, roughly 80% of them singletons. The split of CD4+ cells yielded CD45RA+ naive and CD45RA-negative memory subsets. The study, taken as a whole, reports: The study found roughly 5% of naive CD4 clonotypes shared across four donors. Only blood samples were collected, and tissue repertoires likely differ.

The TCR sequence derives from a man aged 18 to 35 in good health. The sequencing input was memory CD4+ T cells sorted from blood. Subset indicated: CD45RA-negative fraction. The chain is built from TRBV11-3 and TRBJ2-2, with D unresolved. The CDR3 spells CASSSWRSNTGELFF. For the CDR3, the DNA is TGTGCCAGCAGCTCGTGGCGGTCGAACACCGGGGAGCTGTTTTTT.